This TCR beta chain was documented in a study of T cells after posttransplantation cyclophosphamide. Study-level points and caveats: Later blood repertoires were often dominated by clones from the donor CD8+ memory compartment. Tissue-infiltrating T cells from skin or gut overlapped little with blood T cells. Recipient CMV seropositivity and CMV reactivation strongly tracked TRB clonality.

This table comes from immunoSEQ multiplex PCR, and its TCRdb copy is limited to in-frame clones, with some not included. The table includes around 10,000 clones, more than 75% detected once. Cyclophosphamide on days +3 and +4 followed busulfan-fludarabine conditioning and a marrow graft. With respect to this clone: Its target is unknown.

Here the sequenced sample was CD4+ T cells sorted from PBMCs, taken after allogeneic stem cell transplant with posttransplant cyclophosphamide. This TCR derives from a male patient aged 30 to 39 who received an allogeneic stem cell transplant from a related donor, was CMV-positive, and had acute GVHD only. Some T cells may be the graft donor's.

Written as DNA, the CDR3 is TGTGCCAGCTCATTACGGACTAGCGGGGTCCACGAGCAGTACTTC. It translates to CASSLRTSGVHEQYF. The chain recombines TRBV18 with TRBJ2-7; TRBD2 matches 12 bases. Germline CDR1 KGHSH, CDR2 LQKENI. J gave up 5 bases and V 5 bases, and 7 bases lay outside the gene matches. CDR3 length: 15 amino acids.